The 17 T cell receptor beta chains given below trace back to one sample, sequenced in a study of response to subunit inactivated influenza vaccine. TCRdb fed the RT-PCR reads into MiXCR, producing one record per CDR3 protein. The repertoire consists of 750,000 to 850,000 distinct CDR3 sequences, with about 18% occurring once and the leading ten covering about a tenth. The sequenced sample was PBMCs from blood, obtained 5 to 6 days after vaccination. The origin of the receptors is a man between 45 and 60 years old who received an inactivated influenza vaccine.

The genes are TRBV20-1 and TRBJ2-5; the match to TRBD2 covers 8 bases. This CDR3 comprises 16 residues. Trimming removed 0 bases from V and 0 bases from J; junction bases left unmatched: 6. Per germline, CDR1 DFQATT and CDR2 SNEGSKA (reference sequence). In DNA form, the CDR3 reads TGCAGTGCTAGAGATAAAAGCGGGGGAAACCAAGAGACCCAGTACTTC. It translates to CSARDKSGGNQETQYF.

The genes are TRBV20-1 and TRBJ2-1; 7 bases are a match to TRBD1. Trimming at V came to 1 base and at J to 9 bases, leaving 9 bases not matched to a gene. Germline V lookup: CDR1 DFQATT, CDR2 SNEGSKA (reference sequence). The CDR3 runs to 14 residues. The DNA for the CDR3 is TGCAGTGCTAGAGGGGTAAGGGGGCCGGGTGAGCAGTTCTTC. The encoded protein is CSARGVRGPGEQFF.

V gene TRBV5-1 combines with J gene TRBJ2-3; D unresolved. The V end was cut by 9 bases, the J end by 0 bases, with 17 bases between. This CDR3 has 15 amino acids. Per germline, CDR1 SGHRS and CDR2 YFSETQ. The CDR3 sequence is CATRPRPSSTDTQYF. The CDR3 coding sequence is TGCGCCACCCGACCCCGACCCTCTAGCACAGATACGCAGTATTTT.

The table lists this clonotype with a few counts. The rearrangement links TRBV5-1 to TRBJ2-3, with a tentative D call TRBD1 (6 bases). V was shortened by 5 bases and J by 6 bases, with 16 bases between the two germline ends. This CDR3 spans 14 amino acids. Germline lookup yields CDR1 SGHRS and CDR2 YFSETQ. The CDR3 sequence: CASSEQGELDTQYF. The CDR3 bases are TGCGCCAGCAGTGAACAGGGAGAGTTGGATACGCAGTATTTT.

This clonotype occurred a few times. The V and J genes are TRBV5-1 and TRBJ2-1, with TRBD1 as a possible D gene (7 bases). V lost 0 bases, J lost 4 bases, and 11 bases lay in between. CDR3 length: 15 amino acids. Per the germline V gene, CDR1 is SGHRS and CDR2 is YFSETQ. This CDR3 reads CASSLVTGTYNEQFF. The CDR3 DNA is TGCGCCAGCAGCTTGGTGACAGGGACTTACAATGAGCAGTTCTTC.

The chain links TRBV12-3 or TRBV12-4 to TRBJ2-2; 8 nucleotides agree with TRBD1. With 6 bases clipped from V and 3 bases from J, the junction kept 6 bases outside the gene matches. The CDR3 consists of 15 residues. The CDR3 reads CASRRDRSYTGELFF. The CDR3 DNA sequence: TGTGCCAGCAGGCGGGACAGGTCCTACACCGGGGAGCTGTTTTTT.

The CDR3 DNA reads TGCGCCAGCAGCTTGCCGGGGCCCCTCTCCTACGAGCAGTACTTC. Translation: CASSLPGPLSYEQYF. The rearrangement links TRBV5-1 to TRBJ2-7; D may match TRBD1 or TRBD2 (5 bases each). The V end lost 1 base, the J end lost 0 bases, and 11 bases lay between the germline ends. Germline V CDR1 and CDR2: SGHRS, YFSETQ. This CDR3 contains 15 residues.

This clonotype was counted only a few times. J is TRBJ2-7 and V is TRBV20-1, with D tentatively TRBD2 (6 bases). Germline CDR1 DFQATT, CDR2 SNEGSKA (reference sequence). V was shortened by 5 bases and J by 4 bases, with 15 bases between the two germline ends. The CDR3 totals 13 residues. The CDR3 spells CSARTRTKYEQYF. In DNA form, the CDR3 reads TGCAGTGCTCGGACCCGGACTAAATACGAGCAGTACTTC.

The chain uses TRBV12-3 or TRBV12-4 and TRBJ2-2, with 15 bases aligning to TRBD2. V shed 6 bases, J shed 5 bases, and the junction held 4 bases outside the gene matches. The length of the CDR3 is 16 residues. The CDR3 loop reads CASRRTSGGVTGELFF. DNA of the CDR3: TGTGCCAGCAGGAGGACTAGCGGGGGGGTGACCGGGGAGCTGTTTTTT.

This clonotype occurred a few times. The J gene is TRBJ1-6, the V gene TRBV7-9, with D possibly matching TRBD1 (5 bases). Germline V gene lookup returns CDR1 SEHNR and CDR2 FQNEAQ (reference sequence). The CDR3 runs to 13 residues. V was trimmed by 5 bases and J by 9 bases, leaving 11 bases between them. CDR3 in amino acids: CASSPAGGSPLHF. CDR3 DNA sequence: TGTGCCAGCAGCCCCGCCGGGGGTTCACCCCTCCACTTT. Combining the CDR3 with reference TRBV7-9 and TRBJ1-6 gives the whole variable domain DTGVSQNPRHKITKRGQNVTFRCDPISEHNRLYWYRQTLGQGPEFLTYFQNEAQLEKSRLLSDRFSAERPKGSFSTLEIQRTEQGDSAMYLCASSPAGGSPLHFGNGTRLTVT.

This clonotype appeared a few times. Here the CDR3 reads CASSSAGTSNEQYF. The CDR3 region has the DNA TGTGCCAGCAGTTCCGCCGGGACTAGTAACGAGCAGTACTTC. This rearrangement joins TRBV5-6 to TRBJ2-7; 8 nucleotides agree with TRBD2. The CDR3 contains 14 residues. Germline CDR1 SGHDT, CDR2 YYEEEE. The J segment lost 5 bases and the V segment lost 5 bases, leaving 9 bases of the junction unmatched. Looking up the rest from reference TRBV5-6 and TRBJ2-7 gives the full variable domain: DAGVTQSPTHLIKTRGQQVTLRCSPKSGHDTVSWYQQALGQGPQFIFQYYEEEERQRGNFPDRFSGHQFPNYSSELNVNALLLGDSALYLCASSSAGTSNEQYFGPGTRLTVT.

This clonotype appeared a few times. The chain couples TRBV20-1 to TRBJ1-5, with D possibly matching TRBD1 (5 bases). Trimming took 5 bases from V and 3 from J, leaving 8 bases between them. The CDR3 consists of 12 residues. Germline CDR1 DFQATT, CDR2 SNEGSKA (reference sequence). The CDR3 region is CSAARVNQPQHF. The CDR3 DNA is TGCAGTGCTGCCAGGGTCAATCAGCCCCAGCATTTT.

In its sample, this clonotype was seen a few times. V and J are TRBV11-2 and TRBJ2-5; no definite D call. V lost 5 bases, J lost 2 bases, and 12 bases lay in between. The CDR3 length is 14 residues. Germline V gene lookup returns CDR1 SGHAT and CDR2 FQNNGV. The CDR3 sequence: CASSTIQGQETQYF. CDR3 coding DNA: TGTGCCAGCAGCACGATCCAAGGGCAAGAGACCCAGTACTTC.

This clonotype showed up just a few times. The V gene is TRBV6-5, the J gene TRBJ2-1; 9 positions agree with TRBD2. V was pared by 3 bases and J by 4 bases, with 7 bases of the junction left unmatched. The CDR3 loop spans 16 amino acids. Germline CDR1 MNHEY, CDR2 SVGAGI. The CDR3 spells CASSYLSGSFYNEQFF. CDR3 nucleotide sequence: TGTGCCAGCAGTTATCTTAGCGGGAGTTTTTACAATGAGCAGTTCTTC.

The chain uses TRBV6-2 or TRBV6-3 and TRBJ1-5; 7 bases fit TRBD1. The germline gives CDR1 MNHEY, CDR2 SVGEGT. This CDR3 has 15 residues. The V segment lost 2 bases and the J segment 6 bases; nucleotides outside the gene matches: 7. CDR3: CASSYGTGAGQPQHF. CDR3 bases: TGTGCCAGCAGTTACGGTACAGGGGCAGGTCAGCCCCAGCATTTT.

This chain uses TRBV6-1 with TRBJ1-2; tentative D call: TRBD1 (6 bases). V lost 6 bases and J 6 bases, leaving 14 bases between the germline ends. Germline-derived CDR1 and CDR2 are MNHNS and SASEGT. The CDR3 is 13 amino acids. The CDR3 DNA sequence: TGTGCCAGCAGGGACGGAGGGGGAGATGGCTACACCTTC. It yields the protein CASRDGGGDGYTF.

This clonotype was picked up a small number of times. CDR3 DNA sequence: TGCAGTGCTAGTGAACATAGCAATCAGCCCCAGCATTTT. This codes for CSASEHSNQPQHF. The chain employs TRBV20-1 and TRBJ1-5; no reliable D call. The CDR3 runs to 13 residues. Looked up from germline, CDR1 is DFQATT and CDR2 is SNEGSKA (reference sequence). The V and J ends lost 3 bases and 0 bases respectively, with 6 bases between them.